These 2 T cell receptor beta chains share one sample of origin, sequenced in a study of type 1 regulatory T cells. No cognate antigen is known for these TCRs. TCRdb called the reads again in MiXCR, with one record for every CDR3 protein. The sample lists tens of thousands of distinct CDR3 sequences; roughly half were seen once. Sequencing used cultured T cells, either the whole culture or a sorted T cell fraction (not recorded which). Receptor source: a human donor in good health.

Regarding this clonotype: One end of the junction does not line up with germline, which may come from a read error. This chain connects TRBV6-6 to TRBJ1-5; 8 nucleotides line up with TRBD1. Per the germline V gene, CDR1 is MNHNY and CDR2 is SVGAGI (reference sequence). This CDR3 comprises 15 residues. CDR3 amino acids: CARSQDRGGHQPQHF. The CDR3 DNA reads as TGTGCCAGGAGCCAAGACAGGGGTGGTCATCAGCCCCAACATTTT.

The chain joins TRBV11-2 to TRBJ2-7; 7 bases fit TRBD2. The CDR3 is 13 amino acids. V dropped 8 bases and J dropped 8; count of bases not matched to a gene: 12. CDR1 and CDR2 from the germline V gene are SGHAT and FQNNGV. The CDR3 nucleotides are TGTGCCAGCCTGGCCCCAGGCGGGGGACAGCAGTACTTC. This translates into CASLAPGGGQQYF.